The sequence of this T cell receptor beta chain was determined in a study of human T cells and chemical hapten exposure. TCRdb re-called the RACE reads with MiXCR, one entry per CDR3 protein. The data show 85,000 to 100,000 distinct CDR3 sequences, with around 25% seen just once and around a tenth held by the top ten. Time point reported: patch test 3, about 24 weeks after DPC sensitization. Treatment here: therapeutic diphenylcyclopropenone sensitization with weekly scalp DPC. Germline V gives CDR1 SEHNR, CDR2 FQNEAQ (reference sequence). The CDR3 contains 15 residues. V was cut by 2 bases and J by 0 bases, with 10 bases left in between.

The source was whole blood, collected in connection with sensitization to the hapten diphenylcyclopropenone (DPC). The V call is TRBV7-9, the J call TRBJ1-1; D is unclear. The receptor's source is a man aged 40-49 years with alopecia areata. Some clones in this sample may be carry-over from other donors' samples. The CDR3 bases are TGTGCCAGCAGCTTACGGACGAGCCTGAACACTGAAGCTTTCTTT. Translation: CASSLRTSLNTEAFF.